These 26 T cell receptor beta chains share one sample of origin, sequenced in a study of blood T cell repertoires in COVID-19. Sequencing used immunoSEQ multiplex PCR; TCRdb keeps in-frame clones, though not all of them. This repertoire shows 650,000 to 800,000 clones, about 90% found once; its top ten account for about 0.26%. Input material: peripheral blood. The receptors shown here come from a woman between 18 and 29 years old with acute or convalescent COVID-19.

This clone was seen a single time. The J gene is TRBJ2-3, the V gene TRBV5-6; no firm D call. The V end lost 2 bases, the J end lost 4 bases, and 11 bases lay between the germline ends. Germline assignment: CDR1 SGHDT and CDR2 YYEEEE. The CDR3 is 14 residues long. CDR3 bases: TGTGCCAGCAGCTTTTCTTCGGTGCCAGATACGCAGTATTTT. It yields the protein CASSFSSVPDTQYF.

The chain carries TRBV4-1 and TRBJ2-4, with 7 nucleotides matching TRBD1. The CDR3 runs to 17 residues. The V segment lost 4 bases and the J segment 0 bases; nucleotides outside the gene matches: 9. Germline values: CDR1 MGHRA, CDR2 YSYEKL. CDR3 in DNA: TGCGCCAGCAGCCCGCCCTACAGGGGTCTAGCCAAAAACATTCAGTACTTC. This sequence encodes CASSPPYRGLAKNIQYF.

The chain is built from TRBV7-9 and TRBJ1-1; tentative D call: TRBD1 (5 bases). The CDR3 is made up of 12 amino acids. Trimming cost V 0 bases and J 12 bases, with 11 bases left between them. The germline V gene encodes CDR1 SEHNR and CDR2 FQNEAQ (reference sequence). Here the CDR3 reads CASSLAVGPTFF. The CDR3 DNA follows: TGTGCCAGCAGCTTAGCGGTGGGGCCAACTTTCTTT. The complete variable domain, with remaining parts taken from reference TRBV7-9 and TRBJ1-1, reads DTGVSQNPRHKITKRGQNVTFRCDPISEHNRLYWYRQTLGQGPEFLTYFQNEAQLEKSRLLSDRFSAERPKGSFSTLEIQRTEQGDSAMYLCASSLAVGPTFFGQGTRLTVV.

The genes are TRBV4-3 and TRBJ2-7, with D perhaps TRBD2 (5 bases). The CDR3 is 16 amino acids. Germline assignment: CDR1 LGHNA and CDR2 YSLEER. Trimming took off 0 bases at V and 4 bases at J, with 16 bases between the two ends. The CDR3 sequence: CASSQDQIPAAYEQYF. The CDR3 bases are TGCGCCAGCAGCCAAGACCAAATCCCAGCGGCTTACGAGCAGTACTTC.

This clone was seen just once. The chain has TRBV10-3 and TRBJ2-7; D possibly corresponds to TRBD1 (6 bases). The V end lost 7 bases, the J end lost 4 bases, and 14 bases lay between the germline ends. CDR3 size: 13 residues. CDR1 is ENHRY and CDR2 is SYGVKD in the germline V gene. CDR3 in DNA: TGTGCCATCACCGAGGGGACACTTTACGAGCAGTACTTC. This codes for CAITEGTLYEQYF.

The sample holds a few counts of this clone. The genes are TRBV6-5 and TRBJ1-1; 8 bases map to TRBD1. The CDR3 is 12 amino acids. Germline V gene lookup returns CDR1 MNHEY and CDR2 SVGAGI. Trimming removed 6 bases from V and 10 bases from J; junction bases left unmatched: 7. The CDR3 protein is CASRRGTGTAFF. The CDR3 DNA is TGTGCCAGCAGACGAGGGACAGGAACAGCTTTCTTT.

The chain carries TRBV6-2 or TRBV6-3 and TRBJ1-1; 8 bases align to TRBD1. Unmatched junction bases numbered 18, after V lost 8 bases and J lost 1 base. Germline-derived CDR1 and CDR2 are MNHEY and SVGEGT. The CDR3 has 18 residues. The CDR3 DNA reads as TGTGCCAGCCGTTCCCTTACGGCCCAGGGGGCGAGGAACACTGAAGCTTTCTTT. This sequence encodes CASRSLTAQGARNTEAFF.

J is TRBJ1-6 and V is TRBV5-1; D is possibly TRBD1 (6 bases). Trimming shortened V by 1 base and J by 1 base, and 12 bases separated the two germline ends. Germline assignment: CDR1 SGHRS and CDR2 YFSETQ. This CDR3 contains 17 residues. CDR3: CASSLWGPGSYNSPLHF. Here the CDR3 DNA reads TGCGCCAGCAGCTTGTGGGGGCCGGGGTCCTATAATTCACCCCTCCACTTT.

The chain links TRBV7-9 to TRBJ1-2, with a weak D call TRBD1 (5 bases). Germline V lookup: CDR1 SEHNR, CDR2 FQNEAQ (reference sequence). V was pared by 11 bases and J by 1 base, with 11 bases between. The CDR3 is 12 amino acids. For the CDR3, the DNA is TGTGCCCCGGGGGGGGTTAACTATGGCTACACCTTC. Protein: CAPGGVNYGYTF.

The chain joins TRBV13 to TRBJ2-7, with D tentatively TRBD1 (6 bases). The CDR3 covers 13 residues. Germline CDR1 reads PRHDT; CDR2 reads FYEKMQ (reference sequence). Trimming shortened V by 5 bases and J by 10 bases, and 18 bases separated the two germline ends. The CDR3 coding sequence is TGTGCCAGCAGCCCCGGGACATTCCTTGGTCAGTACTTC. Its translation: CASSPGTFLGQYF.

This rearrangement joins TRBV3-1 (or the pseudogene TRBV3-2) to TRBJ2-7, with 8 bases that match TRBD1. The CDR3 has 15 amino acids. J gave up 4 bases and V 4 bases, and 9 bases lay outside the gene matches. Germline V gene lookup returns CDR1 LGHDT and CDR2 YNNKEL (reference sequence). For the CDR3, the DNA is TGTGCCAGCAGCCCTAACCGGGACAGGAAATACGAGCAGTACTTC. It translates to CASSPNRDRKYEQYF.

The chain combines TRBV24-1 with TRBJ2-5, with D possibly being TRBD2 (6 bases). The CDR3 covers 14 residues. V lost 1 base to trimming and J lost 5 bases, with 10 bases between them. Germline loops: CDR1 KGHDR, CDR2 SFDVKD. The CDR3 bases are TGTGCCACCAGTGATTTCAGAAGCGGGGAGACCCAGTACTTC. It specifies CATSDFRSGETQYF.

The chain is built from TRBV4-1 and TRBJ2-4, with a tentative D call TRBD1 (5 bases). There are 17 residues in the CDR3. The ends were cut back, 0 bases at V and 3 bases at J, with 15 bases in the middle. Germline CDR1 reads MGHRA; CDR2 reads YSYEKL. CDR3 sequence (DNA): TGCGCCAGCAGCCAAGATAAATTTCCTCAGGGCAAAAACATTCAGTACTTC. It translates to CASSQDKFPQGKNIQYF.

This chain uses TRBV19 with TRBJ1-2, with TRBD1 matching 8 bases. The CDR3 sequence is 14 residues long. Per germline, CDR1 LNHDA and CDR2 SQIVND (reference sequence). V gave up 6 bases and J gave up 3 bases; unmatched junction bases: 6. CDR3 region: CASSPGGWDYGYTF. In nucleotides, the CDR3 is TGTGCCAGTAGCCCAGGGGGCTGGGACTATGGCTACACCTTC.

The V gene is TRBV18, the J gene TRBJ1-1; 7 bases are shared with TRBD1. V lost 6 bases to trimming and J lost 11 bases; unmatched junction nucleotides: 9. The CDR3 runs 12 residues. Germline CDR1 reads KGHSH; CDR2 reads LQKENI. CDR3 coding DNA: TGTGCCAGCTCGCAAAGACAGGGTTGGGCTTTCTTT. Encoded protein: CASSQRQGWAFF.

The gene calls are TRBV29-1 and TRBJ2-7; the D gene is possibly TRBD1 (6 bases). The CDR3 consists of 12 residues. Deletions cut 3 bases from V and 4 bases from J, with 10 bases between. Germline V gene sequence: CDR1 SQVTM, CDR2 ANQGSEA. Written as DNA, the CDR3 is TGCAGCGTTGACAGGGGCGGTTACGAGCAGTACTTC. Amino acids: CSVDRGGYEQYF.

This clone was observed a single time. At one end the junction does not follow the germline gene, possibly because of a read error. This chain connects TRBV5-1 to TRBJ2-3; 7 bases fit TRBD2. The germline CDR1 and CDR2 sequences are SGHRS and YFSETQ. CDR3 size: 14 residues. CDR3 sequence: CASSTGLSTDTQYF. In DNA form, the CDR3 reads TGCGCCAGCAGCACGGGACTAAGCACCGATACGCAGTATTTT.

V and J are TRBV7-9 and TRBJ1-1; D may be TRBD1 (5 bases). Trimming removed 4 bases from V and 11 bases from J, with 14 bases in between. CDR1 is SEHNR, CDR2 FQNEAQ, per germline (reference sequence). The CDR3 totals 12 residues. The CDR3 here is CASSSPGIRAFF. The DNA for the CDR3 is TGTGCCAGCAGCTCACCAGGGATCCGCGCTTTCTTT.

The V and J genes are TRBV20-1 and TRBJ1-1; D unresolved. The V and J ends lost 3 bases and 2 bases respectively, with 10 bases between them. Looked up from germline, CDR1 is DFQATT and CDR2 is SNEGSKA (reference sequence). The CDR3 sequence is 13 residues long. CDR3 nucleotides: TGCAGTGCTAGTGAACGCAGAAACACTGAAGCTTTCTTT. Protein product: CSASERRNTEAFF.

The CDR3 sequence: CASSYSMLLQTYSNQPQHF. In DNA, the CDR3 is TGTGCCAGCAGTTACTCGATGTTACTCCAGACTTATAGCAATCAGCCCCAGCATTTT. This chain links TRBV6-2 or TRBV6-3 with TRBJ1-5, with no clear D. The CDR3 extends over 19 amino acids. Trimming pared 0 bases from V and 0 bases from J, leaving 18 bases between. Germline CDR1 is MNHEY and CDR2 is SVGEGT.

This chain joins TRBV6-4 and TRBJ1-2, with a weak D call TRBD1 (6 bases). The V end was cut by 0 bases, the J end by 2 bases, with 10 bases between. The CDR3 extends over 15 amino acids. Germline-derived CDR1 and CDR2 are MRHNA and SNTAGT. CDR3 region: CASSDSGQQNYGYTF. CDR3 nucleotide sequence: TGTGCCAGCAGTGACTCTGGACAGCAGAACTATGGCTACACCTTC.

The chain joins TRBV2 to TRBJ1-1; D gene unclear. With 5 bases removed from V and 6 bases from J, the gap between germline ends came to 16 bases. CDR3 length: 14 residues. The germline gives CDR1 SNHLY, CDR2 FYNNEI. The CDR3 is CASSLEGLMSEAFF. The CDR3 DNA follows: TGTGCCAGCAGTCTGGAGGGTCTGATGTCTGAAGCTTTCTTT.

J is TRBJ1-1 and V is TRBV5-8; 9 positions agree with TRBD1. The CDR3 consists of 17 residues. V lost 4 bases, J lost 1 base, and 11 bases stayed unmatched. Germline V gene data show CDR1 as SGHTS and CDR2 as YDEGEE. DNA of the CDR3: TGTGCCAGCAGCAGCCTGGGACAGGGTCTGGGGAACACTGAAGCTTTCTTT. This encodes CASSSLGQGLGNTEAFF.

CDR3 sequence (DNA): TGTGCCAGCAGCCAAGAAGGGGTCAGCCCCCTCGGCTACACCTTC. It specifies CASSQEGVSPLGYTF. The chain has TRBV3-1 (or the pseudogene TRBV3-2) and TRBJ1-2; perhaps TRBD1 as D (5 bases). Between the trimmed V and J ends, which lost 0 bases and 8 bases, there was a span of 16 bases. CDR1 and CDR2 from the germline V gene are LGHDT and YNNKEL (reference sequence). There are 15 residues in the CDR3.

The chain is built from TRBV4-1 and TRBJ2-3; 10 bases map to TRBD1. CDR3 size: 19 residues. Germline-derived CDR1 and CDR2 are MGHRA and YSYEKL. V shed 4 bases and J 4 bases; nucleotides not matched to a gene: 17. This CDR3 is CASSLDTEPGQGFPDTQYF. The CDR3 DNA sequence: TGCGCCAGCAGCCTTGACACTGAACCGGGACAGGGGTTCCCAGATACGCAGTATTTT.

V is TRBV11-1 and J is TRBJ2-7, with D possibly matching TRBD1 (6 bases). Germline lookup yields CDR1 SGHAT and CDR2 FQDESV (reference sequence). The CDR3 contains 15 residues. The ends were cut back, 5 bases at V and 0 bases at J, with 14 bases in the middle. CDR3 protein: CASSIYRVGSYEQYF. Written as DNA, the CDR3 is TGTGCCAGCAGCATTTACAGGGTGGGCTCCTACGAGCAGTACTTC.